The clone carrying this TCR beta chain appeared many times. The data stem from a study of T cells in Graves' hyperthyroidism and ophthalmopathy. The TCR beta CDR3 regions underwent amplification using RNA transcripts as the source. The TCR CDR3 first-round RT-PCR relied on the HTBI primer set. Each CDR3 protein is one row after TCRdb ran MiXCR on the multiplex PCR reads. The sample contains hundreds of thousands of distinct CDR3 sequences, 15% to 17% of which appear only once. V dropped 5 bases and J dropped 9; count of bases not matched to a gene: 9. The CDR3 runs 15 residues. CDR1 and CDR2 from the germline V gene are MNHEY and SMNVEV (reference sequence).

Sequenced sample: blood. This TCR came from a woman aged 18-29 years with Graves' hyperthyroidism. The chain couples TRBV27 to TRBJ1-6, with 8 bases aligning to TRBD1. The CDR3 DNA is TGTGCCAGCAGTCGAAACAGGGGGTTGAGTTCACCCCTCCACTTT. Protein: CASSRNRGLSSPLHF.